One and the same sample provided the 6 T cell receptor beta chains below, sequenced in a study of cytomegalovirus exposure and HLA in healthy donors. PCR amplification relied on 60 Vbeta primers (plus 13 Jbeta primers). Assay: immunoSEQ multiplex PCR; the TCRdb copy retains only in-frame clones and omits some. The table counts approximately 140,000 clones; about 1.7% lies in the top ten. Sequencing was performed on PBMCs. These receptors came from a woman in her forties or fifties in good health and CMV-seronegative.

V and J are TRBV5-4 and TRBJ1-2, with D perhaps TRBD1 (5 bases). Deletions cut 0 bases from V and 12 bases from J, with 12 bases between. The CDR3 loop spans 12 amino acids. Germline CDR1 is SGHNT and CDR2 is YYREEE (reference sequence). This chain's CDR3 is CASSLDQGLNTF. The CDR3 DNA reads as TGTGCCAGCAGCTTGGATCAGGGACTTAACACCTTC.

The V gene is TRBV10-3, the J gene TRBJ1-1; no clear D. V dropped 0 bases and J dropped 5 bases, with 16 bases sitting between them. Germline V gene sequence: CDR1 ENHRY, CDR2 SYGVKD. The CDR3 covers 16 residues. CDR3 region: CAISESITSRVTEAFF. The DNA of the CDR3 is TGTGCCATCAGTGAGTCGATAACGTCGCGGGTGACTGAAGCTTTCTTT.

Concerning this clone: In the same sample, other DNA sequences code for this CDR3. CDR3 in amino acids: CASSPREGSTDTQYF. The CDR3 region has the DNA TGTGCCAGCAGCCCCCGGGAAGGGTCCACAGATACGCAGTATTTT. This chain uses TRBV9 with TRBJ2-3; tentatively, D is TRBD2 (5 bases). Trimming removed 4 bases at V and 2 bases at J, with 14 bases between. CDR3 length: 15 amino acids. Germline CDR1 SGDLS, CDR2 YYNGEE.

J is TRBJ1-5 and V is TRBV5-1, with 8 bases aligning to TRBD1. In germline, CDR1 is SGHRS, CDR2 YFSETQ. After removal of 1 base from V and 5 bases from J, the junction contained 2 bases not matched to a gene. This CDR3 is built from 14 residues. The CDR3 protein is CASSLLQGDQPQHF. The CDR3, as DNA: TGCGCCAGCAGCTTGTTACAGGGGGATCAGCCCCAGCATTTT.

V and J are TRBV6-6 and TRBJ1-5, with D uncertain. The length of the CDR3 is 14 residues. CDR1 and CDR2 (germline): MNHNY, SVGAGI (reference sequence). The V and J ends lost 5 bases and 2 bases respectively, with 10 bases between them. In nucleotides, the CDR3 is TGTGCCAGCAGTCCCCGGCAGGGCAATCAGCCCCAGCATTTT. It translates to CASSPRQGNQPQHF.

V usage is TRBV30 and J usage is TRBJ1-4, with a possible D match to TRBD1 (6 bases). The CDR3 sequence is 12 residues long. The V end was cut by 3 bases, the J end by 8 bases, with 10 bases between. In germline, CDR1 is GTSNPN, CDR2 SVGIG (reference sequence). This chain's CDR3 is CAWRGQTEKLFF. CDR3 nucleotide sequence: TGTGCCTGGAGGGGACAAACCGAAAAACTGTTTTTT.